The 20 T cell receptor beta chains in this list originate from one sample, sequenced in a study of identifying expanded T cells in peripheral blood. Profiling relied on immunoSEQ multiplex PCR, and the TCRdb table lists in-frame clones only, not all of them. The table shows about 90,000 clones, with about 90% occurring only once. Sequenced sample: blood. The receptors originated from a person aged 18-69 years in good health.

The genes are TRBV10-3 and TRBJ1-3; D might be TRBD1 (6 bases). Germline lookup yields CDR1 ENHRY and CDR2 SYGVKD. The CDR3 extends over 16 amino acids. V was pared by 4 bases and J by 3 bases, with 16 bases between. The CDR3 reads CAISAGGSRRGNTIYF. The CDR3 DNA reads TGTGCCATCAGTGCTGGGGGCAGTAGGCGTGGAAACACCATATATTTT.

This CDR3 reads CASSLAGTSNTEAFF. CDR3 nucleotide sequence: TGCGCCAGCAGCTTGGCGGGGACCTCCAACACTGAAGCTTTCTTT. The V call is TRBV5-1, the J call TRBJ1-1; D possibly corresponds to TRBD1 (5 bases). From germline, CDR1 is SGHRS and CDR2 YFSETQ. V was trimmed by 0 bases and J by 2 bases, leaving 11 bases between them. The CDR3 spans 15 residues.

The chain recombines TRBV10-3 with TRBJ2-1, with 9 nucleotides matching TRBD2. The germline CDR1 and CDR2 sequences are ENHRY and SYGVKD. The CDR3 has 12 amino acids. With V trimmed by 6 bases and J by 14 bases, 8 bases remained unmatched. The CDR3 DNA follows: TGTGCCATCAGCGACTTCGGGACTAGCAAGTTCTTC. Amino acid sequence: CAISDFGTSKFF.

The chain is built from TRBV2 and TRBJ2-6; D gene ambiguous. V was pared by 3 bases and J by 0 bases, with 6 bases between. CDR3 size: 15 residues. Germline CDR1 is SNHLY and CDR2 is FYNNEI. The CDR3 loop reads CASSEGSSGANVLTF. CDR3 DNA sequence: TGTGCCAGCAGTGAGGGGTCCTCTGGGGCCAACGTCCTGACTTTC.

The chain combines TRBV7-2 with TRBJ2-5, with unresolved D. Trimming shortened V by 0 bases and J by 2 bases, and 10 bases separated the two germline ends. Per germline, CDR1 SGHTA and CDR2 FQGNSA. The CDR3 consists of 15 residues. The CDR3 is CASSLALLGQETQYF. The DNA for the CDR3 is TGTGCCAGCAGCTTAGCGCTTTTGGGGCAAGAGACCCAGTACTTC. Supplemented by reference TRBV7-2 and TRBJ2-5, the full variable domain reads GAGVSQSPSNKVTEKGKDVELRCDPISGHTALYWYRQSLGQGLEFLIYFQGNSAPDKSGLPSDRFSAERTGGSVSTLTIQRTQQEDSAVYLCASSLALLGQETQYFGPGTRLLVL.

V gene TRBV30 combines with J gene TRBJ2-5; D perhaps matches TRBD2 (6 bases). This CDR3 is 15 amino acids long. Trimming removed 4 bases at V and 3 bases at J, with 18 bases between. Germline CDR1 GTSNPN, CDR2 SVGIG (reference sequence). The CDR3 region is CAWKPPGGGKETQYF. CDR3 sequence (DNA): TGTGCCTGGAAACCTCCTGGTGGGGGGAAAGAGACCCAGTACTTC.

V is TRBV10-3 and J is TRBJ2-7; TRBD1 or TRBD2 may be the D gene (5 bases each). CDR3 length: 15 amino acids. Germline V CDR1 and CDR2: ENHRY, SYGVKD. The ends were cut back, 6 bases at V and 1 base at J, with 16 bases in the middle. The CDR3 is CAISPSGRWSYEQYF. The CDR3 bases are TGTGCCATCAGCCCCTCGGGACGGTGGTCCTACGAGCAGTACTTC.

This chain joins TRBV7-9 and TRBJ2-2; D is ambiguous. The CDR3 covers 16 residues. V was cut by 4 bases and J by 0 bases, with 12 bases left in between. Germline lookup yields CDR1 SEHNR and CDR2 FQNEAQ (reference sequence). The DNA for the CDR3 is TGTGCCAGCAGCTACACGACTCACGCGAACACCGGGGAGCTGTTTTTT. It is translated as CASSYTTHANTGELFF.

V usage is TRBV4-1 and J usage is TRBJ1-2; TRBD1 is a possible D gene (5 bases). CDR3 length: 14 amino acids. The germline V gene has CDR1 MGHRA and CDR2 YSYEKL. The V end was cut by 7 bases, the J end by 7 bases, with 19 bases between. The CDR3 bases are TGCGCCAGCACCCTCGAAGGCTCTAGGGGTGGCTACACCTTC. It translates to CASTLEGSRGGYTF.

In regard to this clone: Other DNA sequences in the sample encode the same CDR3. The chain has TRBV11-2 and TRBJ2-5; weak D call: TRBD2 (6 bases). The germline V gene encodes CDR1 SGHAT and CDR2 FQNNGV. Trimming pared 4 bases from V and 4 bases from J, leaving 13 bases between. The CDR3 is 14 residues long. The DNA of the CDR3 is TGTGCCAGCAGCTCATCCCGGGGGTTAGAGACCCAGTACTTC. It translates to CASSSSRGLETQYF.

This clone has just one count. This chain uses TRBV5-1 with TRBJ2-6; D perhaps matches TRBD1 (6 bases). Germline V lookup: CDR1 SGHRS, CDR2 YFSETQ. This CDR3 region has 15 residues. V was clipped by 2 bases and J by 4 bases, with 10 bases between them. The CDR3 here is CASSFTGYGANVLTF. CDR3 sequence (DNA): TGCGCCAGCAGCTTTACAGGGTACGGGGCCAACGTCCTGACTTTC.

The chain carries TRBV5-5 and TRBJ1-3; 8 bases line up with TRBD1. V was pared by 3 bases and J by 7 bases, with 9 bases of the junction left unmatched. The germline V gene encodes CDR1 SGHKS and CDR2 YYEKEE (reference sequence). This CDR3 is built from 15 residues. The CDR3 loop reads CASSSPDRGINTIYF. The CDR3, as DNA: TGTGCCAGCAGCTCCCCTGACAGGGGAATCAACACCATATATTTT.

The rearrangement uses TRBV11-1 and TRBJ2-7; D not resolved. Trimming shortened V by 4 bases and J by 1 base, and 11 bases separated the two germline ends. The germline CDR1 and CDR2 sequences are SGHAT and FQDESV (reference sequence). The CDR3 totals 14 residues. This CDR3 reads CASSSILSSYEQYF. The CDR3 DNA reads TGTGCCAGCAGCTCCATTTTGTCGTCCTACGAGCAGTACTTC.

The CDR3 loop reads CASRNIGGGDTQYF. The CDR3 coding sequence is TGTGCCAGCAGAAATATCGGGGGGGGAGATACGCAGTATTTT. The chain couples TRBV27 to TRBJ2-3; 8 bases align to TRBD2. V lost 6 bases, J lost 5 bases, and 7 bases stayed unmatched. The CDR3 runs 14 residues. From germline, CDR1 is MNHEY and CDR2 SMNVEV (reference sequence).

The chain combines TRBV4-3 with TRBJ2-7; D is ambiguous. The CDR3 loop spans 15 amino acids. Trimming left V 1 base short and J 2 bases short, with 12 bases between. Germline V gene sequence: CDR1 LGHNA, CDR2 YSLEER. The CDR3 spells CASSQGATATYEQYF. The CDR3, as DNA: TGCGCCAGCAGCCAAGGTGCGACGGCTACCTACGAGCAGTACTTC.

This chain joins TRBV18 and TRBJ1-3; D uncertain. The V gene's germline CDR1 is KGHSH and CDR2 LQKENI. Trimming pared 4 bases from V and 0 bases from J, leaving 16 bases between. This CDR3 is 17 amino acids long. The CDR3 nucleotides read TGTGCCAGCTCACGCACAAGAAGCAGAGACTCTGGAAACACCATATATTTT. It translates to CASSRTRSRDSGNTIYF.

This chain uses TRBV2 with TRBJ1-1; 7 bases line up with TRBD1. Trimming removed 4 bases from V and 2 bases from J; junction bases left unmatched: 1. Germline V lookup: CDR1 SNHLY, CDR2 FYNNEI. The CDR3 runs 13 residues. CDR3 in amino acids: CASSGDSNTEAFF. The CDR3 region has the DNA TGTGCCAGCAGTGGGGACAGTAACACTGAAGCTTTCTTT. The full variable domain, its missing parts supplied by reference TRBV2 and TRBJ1-1, is EPEVTQTPSHQVTQMGQEVILRCVPISNHLYFYWYRQILGQKVEFLVSFYNNEISEKSEIFDDQFSVERPDGSNFTLKIRSTKLEDSAMYFCASSGDSNTEAFFGQGTRLTVV.

This sequence joins TRBV11-2 and TRBJ1-3, with no clear D. V was pared by 4 bases and J by 4 bases, with 11 bases between. The CDR3 runs to 14 residues. CDR1 SGHAT and CDR2 FQNNGV come from the germline V gene. Here the CDR3 reads CASSSSREGNTIYF. CDR3 DNA: TGTGCCAGCAGCTCGAGTCGAGAAGGAAACACCATATATTTT.

This sequence joins TRBV11-2 and TRBJ2-7; possibly TRBD1 for D (6 bases). The germline gives CDR1 SGHAT, CDR2 FQNNGV. V dropped 5 bases and J dropped 2 bases, with 19 bases sitting between them. The CDR3 spans 16 residues. The CDR3 loop reads CASSTLKQGWPYEQYF. In DNA, the CDR3 is TGTGCCAGCAGCACCCTGAAACAGGGTTGGCCCTACGAGCAGTACTTC.

The chain links TRBV7-2 to TRBJ1-5; maybe TRBD1 (5 bases). CDR3 length equals 15 residues. V lost 5 bases and J lost 6, with 17 bases in between. Per the germline V gene, CDR1 is SGHTA and CDR2 is FQGNSA. CDR3 protein: CASSPTQGYIQPQHF. The CDR3 DNA reads TGTGCCAGCAGCCCAACCCAGGGTTATATTCAGCCCCAGCATTTT.